This paragraph covers one T cell receptor (beta chain) sequence. TCRdb's table, derived via immunoSEQ multiplex PCR, lists solely in-frame clones and lacks some. The sample holds some 200,000 clones, about 80% seen once. The V end was cut by 2 bases, the J end by 8 bases, with 9 bases between. The CDR3 runs 12 residues. Germline assignment: CDR1 SGHAT and CDR2 FQNNGV. The source of the sample is a study of blood T cell repertoires in COVID-19. Overall study context: COVID-19 samples from acute and convalescent phases originated in the United States, Italy and Spain. PBMCs, B-cell-depleted T cells, or T cells provided the cDNA or gDNA that made up the material.

The source is a woman aged 40 to 50 with acute COVID-19. The material sequenced was PBMCs or T cells enriched from blood (not recorded which). The chain has TRBV11-2 and TRBJ1-2, with TRBD1 as a possible D gene (5 bases). The chain's CDR3 is CASSLQDMGYTF. The CDR3 region has the DNA TGTGCCAGCAGCTTACAGGACATGGGCTACACCTTC.